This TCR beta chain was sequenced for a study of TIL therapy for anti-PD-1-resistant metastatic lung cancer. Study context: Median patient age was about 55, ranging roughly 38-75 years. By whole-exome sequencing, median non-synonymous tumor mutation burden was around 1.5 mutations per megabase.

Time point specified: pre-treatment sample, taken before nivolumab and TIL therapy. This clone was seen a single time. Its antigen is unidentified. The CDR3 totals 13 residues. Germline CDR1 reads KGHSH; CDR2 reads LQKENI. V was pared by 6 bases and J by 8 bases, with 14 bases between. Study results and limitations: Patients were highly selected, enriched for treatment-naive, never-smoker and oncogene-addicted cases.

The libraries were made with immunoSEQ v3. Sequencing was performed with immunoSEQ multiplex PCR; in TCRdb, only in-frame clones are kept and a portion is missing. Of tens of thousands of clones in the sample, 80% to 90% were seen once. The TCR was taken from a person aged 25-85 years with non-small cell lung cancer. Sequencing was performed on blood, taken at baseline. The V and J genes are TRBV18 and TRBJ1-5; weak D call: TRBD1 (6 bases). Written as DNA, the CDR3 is TGTGCCAGCTCCCAGACAGGCGCGGAGCCCCAGCATTTT. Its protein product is CASSQTGAEPQHF. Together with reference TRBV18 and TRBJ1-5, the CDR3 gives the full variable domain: NAGVMQNPRHLVRRRGQEARLRCSPMKGHSHVYWYRQLPEEGLKFMVYLQKENIIDESGMPKERFSAEFPKEGPSILRIQQVVRGDSAAYFCASSQTGAEPQHFGDGTRLSIL.